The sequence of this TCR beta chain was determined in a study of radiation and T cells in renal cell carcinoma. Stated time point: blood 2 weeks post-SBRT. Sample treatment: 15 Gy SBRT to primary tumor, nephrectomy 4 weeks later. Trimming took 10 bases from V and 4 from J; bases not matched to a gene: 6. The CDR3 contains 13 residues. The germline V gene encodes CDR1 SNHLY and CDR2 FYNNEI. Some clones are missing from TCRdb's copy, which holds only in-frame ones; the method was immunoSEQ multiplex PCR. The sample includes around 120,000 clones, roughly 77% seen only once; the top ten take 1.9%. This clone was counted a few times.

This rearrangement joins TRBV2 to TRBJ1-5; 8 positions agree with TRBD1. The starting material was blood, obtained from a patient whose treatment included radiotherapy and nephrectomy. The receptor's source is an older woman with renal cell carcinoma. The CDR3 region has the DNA TGTGCCACTCAGGGGACAGGTAATCAGCCCCAGCATTTT. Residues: CATQGTGNQPQHF.